This T cell receptor (beta chain) was sequenced for a study of T cells in Graves' hyperthyroidism and ophthalmopathy (dated by TCRdb to between 2019 and 2020). The study in broad terms: TCR V-J signatures able to tell the groups apart were searched for in a discovery cohort of some 97 patients, of whom over 40 had Graves' ophthalmopathy and around 57 had stable Graves' hyperthyroidism. Whether ophthalmopathy could be predicted prospectively was tested in an independent validation cohort made up of roughly 20 hyperthyroidism patients plus 17 patients who later progressed to ophthalmopathy. The roughly 99 discovery patients were divided at random into training and test sets in a 7:3 ratio. Thyroid tissue and blood T-cell repertoires from about six Graves' hyperthyroidism patients were also compared in the study. After sampling, hyperthyroidism patients received methimazole starting at 30 mg daily, and ophthalmopathy patients received high-dose intravenous methylprednisolone. The paper describes TCR Vbeta CDR3 sequencing of 120 to 150 peripheral blood samples, made up of fewer than 50 ophthalmopathy patients, 70 to 75 hyperthyroidism patients and about 17 progressor patients.

Turning to this clonotype: What this receptor recognizes is not known. A much larger clone sits a single nucleotide away, making a read error possible.

What the research found in general, with its limitations: Sample size was not statistically predetermined, and blinding of investigators to group allocation was not performed. In validation, progression to ophthalmopathy was predicted by the model with 70% to 71% sensitivity and around 75% specificity, a median of roughly six months before onset. Most expanded thyroid clonotypes (frequency above 0.001) were also found in blood, which suggests that blood repertoires may mirror thyroid immune responses. In cross-validation, a model built on a 13 V-J signature told ophthalmopathy apart from stable hyperthyroidism with under 90% sensitivity and around 83% specificity, and in testing the same model reached 80%/75%.

V is pared back by 4 bases and J by 1 base, with 18 bases lying between the germline termini. Inclusive of the bounding cysteine and phenylalanine, the CDR3 is 16 residues long. Only the CDR3 portion is preserved as DNA: 48 bases, with reading frame beginning at the first base. The germline V gene gives CDR1 as SGDLS and CDR2 as YYNGEE. Exclusion was applied to patients with uncontrolled infections, other autoimmune diseases, pregnancy or lactation. Diagnoses were based on clinical symptoms, serum thyroxine and TRAb, thyroid ultrasound and orbital computed tomography. Total RNA was extracted using Trizol reagent, and RNA quality was assessed on an Agilent 2100 Bioanalyzer. The TCR beta CDR3 regions were amplified from the RNA transcripts. The first round of RT-PCR for the TCR CDR3 was performed with the HTBI primer set and the Qiagen OneStep RT-PCR kit. Libraries were constructed in a second round of multiplex PCR, after which size selection and purification were carried out. Paired-end sequencing of the libraries was performed with 100 bp reads on an Illumina HiSeq2000. In the authors' own workflow: SOAPnuke was used to process the raw data, with reads discarded if the reads contained adapters or uncalled bases, had a mean Phred below 15, or lacked an exact constant-primer or identifier match. COPE v1.2.5 was used to merge high-quality paired reads, and clonotypes were defined as unique nucleotide sequences. Clonotypes were aligned to IMGT TRBV, TRBD and TRBJ reference segments using MiTCR v1.1. Only V-J combinations with frequency above 0.0001, covering 99% to 99.2% of repertoires, were analysed. A TCS score was defined as the ratio of F50 (clonal expansion) to E x V (chaos), with BLOSUM62-based TCRdist applied between CDR3 peptides within each V-J. Welch's t-statistics and random forest reduced fewer than 600 V-J features to about 13, which were used in a naive Bayes classifier (R e1071). The Morisita-Horn index was used to measure how similar the thyroid and blood repertoires were. TCRdb redid the processing of the public reads, applying fastp at Q25 and MiXCR, and retained in-frame beta chains. Entries are consolidated by CDR3 protein sequence, retaining the most common genes and DNA. The V and J calls reflect TCRdb's pipeline rather than the authors' work. Counted in this sample were 450,000 to 700,000 distinct CDR3 sequences; about 45% of them appeared once. The ten largest make up around a fifth of the sample.

The specimen sequenced was peripheral blood or thyroid tissue (not recorded which). The V gene is TRBV9 and the J gene is TRBJ2-7, with the D call tentatively TRBD1 or TRBD2, each fitting 5 bases. The sequence was obtained from an adult woman with Graves' disease, either hyperthyroidism or ophthalmopathy (not recorded which). The CDR3 corresponds to CASSLSGRDLSYEQYF. The DNA sequence follows: TGTGCCAGCAGCTTGTCGGGACGAGACCTGTCCTACGAGCAGTACTTC.